This TCR beta chain was sequenced during a study of cytomegalovirus exposure and HLA in healthy donors. In regard to this clone: Its specificity is not known.

Germline V lookup: CDR1 SGHTS, CDR2 YDEGEE. Losses at the gene ends were 3 bases for V and 3 bases for J; bases not matched to a gene: 0. CDR3 length: 13 residues. Donors were ostensibly healthy at sampling, although undocumented immune exposures were probable. Primers: 60 Vbeta forward and 13 Jbeta reverse. Here immunoSEQ multiplex PCR was the method, and the copy in TCRdb shows in-frame clones only, minus some. The data show 70,000 to 90,000 clones, around 70% seen once. Study findings and constraints: Cytomegalovirus status was reportedly diagnosed by the classifier with high sensitivity and specificity. Prior analysis indicated that the majority of TCR beta V segments exhibited productivity approximately 87% or approximately 30% of the time. In a later analysis, TCR beta V- and J-gene trimming showed a link to a missense DCLRE1C variant.

The chain joins TRBV5-8 to TRBJ1-2; 9 bases agree with TRBD1. The sample comprised PBMCs. The source of this sequence is a middle-aged man in good health and CMV-seropositive. The CDR3 is CASSWDRDYGYTF. The CDR3, as DNA: TGTGCCAGCAGCTGGGACAGGGACTATGGCTACACCTTC. Variable domain in full (rest from reference TRBV5-8 and TRBJ1-2): EAGVTQSPTHLIKTRGQQATLRCSPISGHTSVYWYQQALGLGLQFLLWYDEGEERNRGNFPPRFSGRQFPNYSSELNVNALELEDSALYLCASSWDRDYGYTFGSGTRLTVV.